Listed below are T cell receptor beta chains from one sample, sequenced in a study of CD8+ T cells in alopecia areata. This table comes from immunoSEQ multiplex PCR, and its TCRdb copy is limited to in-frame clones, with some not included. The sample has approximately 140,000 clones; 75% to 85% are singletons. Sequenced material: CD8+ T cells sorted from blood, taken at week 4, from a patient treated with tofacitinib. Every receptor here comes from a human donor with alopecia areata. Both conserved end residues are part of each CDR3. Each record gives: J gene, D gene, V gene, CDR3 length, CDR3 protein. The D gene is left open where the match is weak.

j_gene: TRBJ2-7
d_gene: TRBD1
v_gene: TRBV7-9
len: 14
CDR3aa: CASSLVGRGPEQYF

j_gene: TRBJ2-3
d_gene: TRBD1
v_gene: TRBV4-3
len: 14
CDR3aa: CASSQGTGPDTQYF

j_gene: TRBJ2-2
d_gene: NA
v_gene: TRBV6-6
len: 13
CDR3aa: CASTQLETGELFF

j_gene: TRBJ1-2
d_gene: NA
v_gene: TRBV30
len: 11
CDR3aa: CAWNAGIGYTF

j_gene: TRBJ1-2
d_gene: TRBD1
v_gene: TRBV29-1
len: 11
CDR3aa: CSAFGTGAYTF

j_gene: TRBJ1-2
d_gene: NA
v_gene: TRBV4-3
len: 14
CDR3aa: CASSQDGGGYGYTF

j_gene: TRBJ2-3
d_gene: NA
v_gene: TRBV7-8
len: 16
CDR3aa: CASSLARLVRPDTQYF

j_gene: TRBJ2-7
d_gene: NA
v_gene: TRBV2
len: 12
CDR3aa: CASTGYSYEQYF

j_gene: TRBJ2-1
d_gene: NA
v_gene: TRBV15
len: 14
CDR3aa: CATSRDETYNEQFF

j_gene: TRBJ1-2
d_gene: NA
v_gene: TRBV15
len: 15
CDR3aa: CATSRPPFRDYGYTF

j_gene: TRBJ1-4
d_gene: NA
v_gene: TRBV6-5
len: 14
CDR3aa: CASSYSNVYEKLFF

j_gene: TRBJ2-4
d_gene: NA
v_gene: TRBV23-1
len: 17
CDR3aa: CASSQSSRPPAKNIQYF

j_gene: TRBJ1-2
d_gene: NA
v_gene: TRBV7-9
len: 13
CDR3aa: CASSSSGVYGYTF

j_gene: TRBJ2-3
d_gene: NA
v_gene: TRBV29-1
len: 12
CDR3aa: CSVVPPADTQYF

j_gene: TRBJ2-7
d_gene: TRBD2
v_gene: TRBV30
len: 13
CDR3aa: CAWTWTSGYEQYF

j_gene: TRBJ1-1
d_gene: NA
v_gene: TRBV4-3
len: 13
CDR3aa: CASSQGENTEAFF

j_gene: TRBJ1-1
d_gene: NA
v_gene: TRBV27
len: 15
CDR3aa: CASSLRLGVNTEAFF

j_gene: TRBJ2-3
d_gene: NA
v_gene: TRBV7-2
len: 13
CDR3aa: CASSTDPTDTQYF

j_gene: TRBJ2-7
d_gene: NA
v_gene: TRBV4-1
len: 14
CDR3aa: CASSQGTETYEQYF

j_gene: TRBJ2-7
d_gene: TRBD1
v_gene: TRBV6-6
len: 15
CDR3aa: CASSDDRASSYEQYF

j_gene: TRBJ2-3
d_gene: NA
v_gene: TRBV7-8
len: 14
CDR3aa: CASSSKAGTDTQYF

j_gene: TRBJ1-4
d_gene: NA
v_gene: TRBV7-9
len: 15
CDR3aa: CASSSNREPNEKLFF

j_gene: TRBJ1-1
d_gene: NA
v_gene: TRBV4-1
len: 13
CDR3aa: CASRRTQNTEAFF

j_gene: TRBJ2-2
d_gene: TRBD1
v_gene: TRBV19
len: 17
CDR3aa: CASSTPQGPANTGELFF

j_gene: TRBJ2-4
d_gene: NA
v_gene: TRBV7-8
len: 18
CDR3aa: CASSLGWTATVAKNIQYF

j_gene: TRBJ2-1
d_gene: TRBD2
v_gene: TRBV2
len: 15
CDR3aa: CASRRGGSSYNEQFF

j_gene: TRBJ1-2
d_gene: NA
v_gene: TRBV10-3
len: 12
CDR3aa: CAISETDYGYTF

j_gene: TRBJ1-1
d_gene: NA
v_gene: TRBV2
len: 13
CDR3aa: CASSEARVPEAFF

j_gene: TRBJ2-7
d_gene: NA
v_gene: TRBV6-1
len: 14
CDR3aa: CASGRIGPSYEQYF

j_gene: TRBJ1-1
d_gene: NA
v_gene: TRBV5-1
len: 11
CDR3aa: CASRSGTEAFF

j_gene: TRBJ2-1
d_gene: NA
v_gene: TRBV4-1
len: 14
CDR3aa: CASSPDIIYNEQFF

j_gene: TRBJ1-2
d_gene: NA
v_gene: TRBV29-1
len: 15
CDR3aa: CSGLTAIGSNYGYTF

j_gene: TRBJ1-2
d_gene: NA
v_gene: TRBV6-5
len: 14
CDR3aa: CATSGSVRANGYTF

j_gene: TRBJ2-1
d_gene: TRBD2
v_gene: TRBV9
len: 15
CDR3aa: CASSVKRGENNEQFF

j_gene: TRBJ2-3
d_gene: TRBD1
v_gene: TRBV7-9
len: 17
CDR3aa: CASSPRGQGASTDTQYF

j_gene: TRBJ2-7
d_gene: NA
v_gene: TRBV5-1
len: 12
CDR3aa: CASSDDTYEQYF

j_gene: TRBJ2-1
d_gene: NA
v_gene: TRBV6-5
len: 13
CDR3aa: CASSRPGRNEQFF

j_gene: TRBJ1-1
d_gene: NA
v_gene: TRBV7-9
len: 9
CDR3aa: CASSLGAFF

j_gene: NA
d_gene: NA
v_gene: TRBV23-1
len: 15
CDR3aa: CASSQSATDQYEQYF

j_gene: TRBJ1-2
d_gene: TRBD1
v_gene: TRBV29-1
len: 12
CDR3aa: CSADRGARGYTF

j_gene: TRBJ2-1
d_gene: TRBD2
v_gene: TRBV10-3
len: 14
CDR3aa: CAISETSADNEQFF